This T cell receptor beta chain was captured in a study of T cells after yellow fever vaccination. TCRdb reprocessed the 5' RACE reads with MiXCR, giving one entry per CDR3 protein. Here the sample spans some 340,000 distinct CDR3 sequences, around 10% being singletons. For this clonotype: Its antigen is as yet unknown.

Findings and caveats of the study: Shared CD4/CD8 clonotypes were a small share, likely from convergent recombination.

CDR1 and CDR2 from the germline V gene are SNHLY and FYNNEI. V trimming: 6 bases; J trimming: 8 bases; junction bases outside the gene matches: 8. There are 14 residues in the CDR3. The material was CD4+ T cells sorted from PBMCs, obtained 45 days after the yellow fever booster vaccination. This chain links TRBV2 with TRBJ1-4; 8 positions agree with TRBD1. The TCR was taken from a man between 18 and 29 years old who received the YFV17D yellow fever vaccine. The CDR3 sequence is CASRGQAVGEKLFF. Written as DNA, the CDR3 is TGTGCCAGCAGGGGACAGGCTGTGGGGGAAAAACTGTTTTTT.